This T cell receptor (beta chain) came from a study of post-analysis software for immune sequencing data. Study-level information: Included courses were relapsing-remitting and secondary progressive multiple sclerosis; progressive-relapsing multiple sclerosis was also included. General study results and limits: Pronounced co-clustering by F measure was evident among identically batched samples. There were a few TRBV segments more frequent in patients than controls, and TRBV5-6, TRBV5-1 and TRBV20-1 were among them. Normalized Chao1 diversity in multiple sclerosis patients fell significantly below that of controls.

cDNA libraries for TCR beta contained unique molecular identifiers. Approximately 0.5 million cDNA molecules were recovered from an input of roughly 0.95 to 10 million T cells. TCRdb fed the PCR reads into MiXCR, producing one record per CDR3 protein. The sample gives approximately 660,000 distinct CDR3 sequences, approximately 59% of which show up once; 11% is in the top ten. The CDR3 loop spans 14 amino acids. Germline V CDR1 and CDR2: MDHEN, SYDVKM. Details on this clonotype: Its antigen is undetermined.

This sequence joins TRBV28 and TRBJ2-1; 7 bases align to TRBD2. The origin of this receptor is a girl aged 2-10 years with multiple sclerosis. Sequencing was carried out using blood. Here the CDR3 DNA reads TGTGTCAGACCAAGTAGTTTGGTTCATGGGGGGGAGTTCTTC. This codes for CVRPSSLVHGGEFF. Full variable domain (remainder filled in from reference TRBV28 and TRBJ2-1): DVKVTQSSRYLVKRTGEKVFLECVQDMDHENMFWYRQDPGLGLRLIYFSYDVKMKEKGDIPEGYSVSREKKERFSLILESASTNQTSMYLCVRPSSLVHGGEFFGPGTRLTVL.